This T cell receptor beta chain was documented in a study of blood T cell repertoires in COVID-19. In the study overall: Nucleic acid was either cDNA or gDNA, and it came from T cells, B-cell-depleted T cells, or PBMCs.

Assay used: immunoSEQ multiplex PCR; TCRdb lists only in-frame clones, some missing. The repertoire consists of around 110,000 clones, with approximately 82% occurring once and the leading ten covering 2% to 2.5%. The sample comprised peripheral blood. This receptor was obtained from a man aged 25-45 years with acute or convalescent COVID-19.

CDR3 DNA: TGTGCCAGCAGCCCCGGGACAGGCCGCGCGGGCGATGAGCAGTTCTTC. Translated, it gives CASSPGTGRAGDEQFF. This sequence joins TRBV9 and TRBJ2-1; 8 nucleotides line up with TRBD1. Germline V gives CDR1 SGDLS, CDR2 YYNGEE. V lost 4 bases to trimming and J lost 8 bases; unmatched junction nucleotides: 14. The CDR3 consists of 16 residues.